The T cell receptor (beta chain) under discussion was sequenced for a study of tumor and adjacent non-tumor tissue in lung cancer. Across the whole study: About 4.17 million productive TCRbeta reads were obtained per sample on average. Findings and limits, study-wide: Tumor tissue had significantly higher TCR diversity than normal lung.

This sample's RNA came from whole unsorted tissue. Distant lung tissue was collected more than 3 cm away from the tumor edge. The library came from three nested PCR rounds adapted from ARM-PCR protocols. Via MiXCR, TCRdb re-called the multiplex PCR reads, giving one row per CDR3 protein. The sample has about 100,000 distinct CDR3 sequences, approximately 60% seen once. This clonotype was detected only a few times. Antigen: not known. A much larger clone differs by one base, so this may be a read error. CDR3 length: 15 amino acids. This receptor was identified in a young man with non-small cell lung cancer. V gene TRBV12-3 or TRBV12-4 combines with J gene TRBJ2-1, with 10 bases fitting TRBD1. The sample consisted of distant non-tumor lung tissue. The CDR3 region is CVSSPGDRGNNEQFF. The CDR3 DNA follows: TGTGTCAGCAGTCCCGGGGACAGGGGTAACAATGAGCAGTTCTTC.